These 3 T cell receptor beta chains share one sample of origin, sequenced in a study of blood T cell repertoires in COVID-19. Profiling relied on immunoSEQ multiplex PCR, and the TCRdb table lists in-frame clones only, not all of them. The table has 250,000 to 350,000 clones, around 86% seen once. Material for sequencing was peripheral blood. The source of these receptors is a woman aged 25 to 39 with active or convalescent COVID-19.

Worth noting for this clone: The same CDR3 is also encoded by other DNA sequences in this sample. V usage is TRBV3-1 (or the pseudogene TRBV3-2) and J usage is TRBJ1-3; TRBD1 matches 9 bases. Unmatched junction bases numbered 5, after V lost 4 bases and J lost 4 bases. Germline CDR1 and CDR2: LGHDT and YNNKEL (reference sequence). The CDR3 contains 15 residues. The CDR3 DNA reads as TGTGCCAGCAGCCCGGGACAGGGATCCGGAAACACCATATATTTT. Protein sequence: CASSPGQGSGNTIYF.

The V and J genes are TRBV6-1 and TRBJ1-5, with D uncertain. The CDR3 spans 15 residues. Between the trimmed V and J ends, which lost 5 bases and 1 base, there was a span of 12 bases. Germline CDR1 reads MNHNS; CDR2 reads SASEGT. The chain's CDR3 is CASSPTPGSNQPQHF. CDR3 sequence (DNA): TGTGCCAGCAGTCCAACCCCGGGAAGCAATCAGCCCCAGCATTTT.

In this sample, this clone turned up a few times. The V call is TRBV4-2, the J call TRBJ1-2; maybe TRBD1 (5 bases). Germline CDR1 is LGHNA and CDR2 is YNFKEQ. V lost 1 base and J lost 8, with 14 bases in between. The CDR3 length is 14 residues. DNA for the CDR3: TGTGCCAGCAGCCAAGGGGCGGGGCTGGGGGGCTACACCTTC. Encoded protein: CASSQGAGLGGYTF.